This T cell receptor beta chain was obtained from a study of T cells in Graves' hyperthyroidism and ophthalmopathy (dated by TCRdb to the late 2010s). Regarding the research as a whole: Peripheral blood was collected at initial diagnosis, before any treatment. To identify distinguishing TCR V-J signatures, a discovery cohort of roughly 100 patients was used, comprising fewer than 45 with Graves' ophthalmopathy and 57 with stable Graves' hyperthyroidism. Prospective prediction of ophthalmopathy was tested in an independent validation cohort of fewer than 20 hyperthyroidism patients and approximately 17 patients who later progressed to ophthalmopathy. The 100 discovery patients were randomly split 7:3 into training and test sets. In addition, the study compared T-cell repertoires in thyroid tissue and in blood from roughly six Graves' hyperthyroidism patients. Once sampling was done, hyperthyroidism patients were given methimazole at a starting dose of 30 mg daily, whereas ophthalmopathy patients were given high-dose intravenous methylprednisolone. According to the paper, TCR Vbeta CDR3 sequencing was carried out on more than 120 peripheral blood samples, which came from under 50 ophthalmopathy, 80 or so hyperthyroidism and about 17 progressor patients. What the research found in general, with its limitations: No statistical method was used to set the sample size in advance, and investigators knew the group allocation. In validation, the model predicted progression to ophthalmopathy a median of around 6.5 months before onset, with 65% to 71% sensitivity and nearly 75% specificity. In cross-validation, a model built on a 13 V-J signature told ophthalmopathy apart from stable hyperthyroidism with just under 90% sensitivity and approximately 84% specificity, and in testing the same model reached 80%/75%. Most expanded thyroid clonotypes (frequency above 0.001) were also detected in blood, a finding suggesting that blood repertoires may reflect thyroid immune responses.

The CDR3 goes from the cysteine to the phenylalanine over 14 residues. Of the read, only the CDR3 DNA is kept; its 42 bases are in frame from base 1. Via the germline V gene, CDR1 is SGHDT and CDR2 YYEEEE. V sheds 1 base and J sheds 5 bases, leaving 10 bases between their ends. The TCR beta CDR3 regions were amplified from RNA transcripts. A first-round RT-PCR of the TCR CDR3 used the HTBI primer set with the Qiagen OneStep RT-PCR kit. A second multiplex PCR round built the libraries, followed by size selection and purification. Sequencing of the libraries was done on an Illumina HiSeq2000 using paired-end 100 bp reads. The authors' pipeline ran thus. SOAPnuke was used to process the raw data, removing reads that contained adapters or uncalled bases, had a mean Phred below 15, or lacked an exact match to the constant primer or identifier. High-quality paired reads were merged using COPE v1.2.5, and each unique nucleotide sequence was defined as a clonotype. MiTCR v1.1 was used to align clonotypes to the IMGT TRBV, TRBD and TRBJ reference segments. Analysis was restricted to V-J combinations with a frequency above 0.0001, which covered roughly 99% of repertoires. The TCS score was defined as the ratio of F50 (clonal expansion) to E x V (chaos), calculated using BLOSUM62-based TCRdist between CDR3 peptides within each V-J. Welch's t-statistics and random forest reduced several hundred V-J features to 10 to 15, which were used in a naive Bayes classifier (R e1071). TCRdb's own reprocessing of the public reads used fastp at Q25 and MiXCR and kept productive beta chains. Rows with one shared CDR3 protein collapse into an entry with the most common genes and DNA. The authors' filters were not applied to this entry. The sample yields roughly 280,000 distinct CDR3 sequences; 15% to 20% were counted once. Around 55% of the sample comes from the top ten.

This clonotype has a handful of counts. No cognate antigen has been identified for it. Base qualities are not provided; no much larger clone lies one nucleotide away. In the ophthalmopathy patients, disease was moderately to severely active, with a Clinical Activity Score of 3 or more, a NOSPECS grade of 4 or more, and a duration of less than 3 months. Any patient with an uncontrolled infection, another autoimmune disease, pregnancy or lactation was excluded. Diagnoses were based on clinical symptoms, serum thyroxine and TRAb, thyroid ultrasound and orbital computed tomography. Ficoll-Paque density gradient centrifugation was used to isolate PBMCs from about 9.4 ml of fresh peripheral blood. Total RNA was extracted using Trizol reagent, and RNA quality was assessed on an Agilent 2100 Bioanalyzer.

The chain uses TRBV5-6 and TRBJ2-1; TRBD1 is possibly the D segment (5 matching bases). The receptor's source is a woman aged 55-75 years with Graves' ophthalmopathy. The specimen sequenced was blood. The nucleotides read TGTGCCAGCAGCTTGCGGCCGGACAACAATGAGCAGTTCTTC. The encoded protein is CASSLRPDNNEQFF.